This is a list of T cell receptor beta chains from one sample in a study of cytomegalovirus exposure and HLA in healthy donors. The assay was immunoSEQ multiplex PCR, and TCRdb's table has in-frame clones only and misses some. This sample carries some 190,000 clones, roughly four fifths of them seen once, and the ten largest clones take more than 1.5%. Sequenced sample: PBMCs. The receptors derive from a young man in good health and CMV-seronegative. Both conserved end residues are part of each CDR3. D genes are given only for firm matches. The listing skips clone size in some rows; elsewhere it reads once, few, many or a size class.

abundance	d_gene	v_gene	j_gene	CDR3aa	CDR3nt
few	NA	TRBV7-2	TRBJ1-5	CASSKDGGGNQPQHF	TGTGCCAGCAGCAAGGACGGGGGAGGCAATCAGCCCCAGCATTTT
NA	TRBD2	TRBV11-2	TRBJ2-7	CASSLEGTSVYEQYF	TGTGCCAGCAGCTTAGAAGGGACTAGCGTCTACGAGCAGTACTTC
NA	TRBD2	TRBV7-6	TRBJ2-5	CASSLVVSGETQYF	TGTGCCAGCAGCTTAGTTGTTAGCGGGGAGACCCAGTACTTC
NA	NA	TRBV14	TRBJ2-2	CASSMWAGGELFF	TGTGCCAGCAGCATGTGGGCCGGCGGGGAGCTGTTTTTT
NA	NA	TRBV28	TRBJ1-1	CASSRTGTTVEAFF	TGTGCCAGCAGTCGCACCGGGACAACAGTAGAAGCTTTCTTT
once	TRBD2	TRBV4-1	TRBJ2-1	CASSPLAGWNEQFF	TGCGCCAGCAGTCCCCTAGCGGGGTGGAATGAGCAGTTCTTC
NA	TRBD2	TRBV5-1	TRBJ2-7	CASSLGLAGVYEQYF	TGCGCCAGCAGCCTAGGACTAGCGGGAGTTTACGAGCAGTACTTC
NA	NA	TRBV29-1	TRBJ2-3	CSVDSSDGTDTQYF	TGCAGCGTTGATTCCAGCGATGGCACAGATACGCAGTATTTT
NA	TRBD2	TRBV5-1	TRBJ2-7	CASSLEPASGKSYEQYF	TGCGCCAGCAGCTTAGAACCCGCCAGCGGGAAGTCCTACGAGCAGTACTTC
NA	NA	TRBV18	TRBJ1-4	CASSPRGPQGRDEKLFF	TGTGCCAGCTCACCCCGTGGACCACAGGGACGCGATGAAAAACTGTTTTTT
NA	TRBD1	TRBV6-5	TRBJ1-6	CASTEDRGLGSPLHF	TGTGCCAGCACCGAGGACAGGGGGCTAGGTTCACCCCTCCACTTT
NA	NA	TRBV28	TRBJ2-7	CASSPRSGRYEQYF	TGTGCCAGCAGTCCCCGTAGCGGTCGCTACGAGCAGTACTTC